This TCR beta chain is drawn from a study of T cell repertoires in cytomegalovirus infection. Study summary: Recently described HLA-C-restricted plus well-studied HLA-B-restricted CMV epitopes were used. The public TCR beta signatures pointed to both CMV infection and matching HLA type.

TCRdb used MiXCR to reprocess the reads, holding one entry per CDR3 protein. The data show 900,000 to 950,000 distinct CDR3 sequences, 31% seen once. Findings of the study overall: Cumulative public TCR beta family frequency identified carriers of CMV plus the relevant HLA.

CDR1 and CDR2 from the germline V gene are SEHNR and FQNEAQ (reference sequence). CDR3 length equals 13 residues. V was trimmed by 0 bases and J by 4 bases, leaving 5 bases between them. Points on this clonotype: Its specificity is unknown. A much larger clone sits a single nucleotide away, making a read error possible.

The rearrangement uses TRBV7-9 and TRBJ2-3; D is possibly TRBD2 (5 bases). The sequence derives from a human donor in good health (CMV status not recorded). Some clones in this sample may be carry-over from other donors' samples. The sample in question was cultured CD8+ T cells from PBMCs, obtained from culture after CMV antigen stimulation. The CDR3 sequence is CASSLARADTQYF. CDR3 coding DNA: TGTGCCAGCAGCTTAGCGAGGGCAGATACGCAGTATTTT.